Sequencing of this TCR beta chain was carried out in a study of T cells in Graves' hyperthyroidism and ophthalmopathy. Study findings and constraints: Prediction of ophthalmopathy progression came a median around 6.1 months pre-onset. From stable hyperthyroidism, ophthalmopathy was set apart by a 13 V-J model.

To note about this clonotype: Its antigen is unknown.

The CDR3 is 16 amino acids. The germline V and J ends were trimmed by 4 bases and 8 bases, with 23 bases remaining between them. In germline, CDR1 is SEHNR, CDR2 FQNEAQ (reference sequence). The investigators amplified TCR beta CDR3 regions from RNA transcripts. TCR CDR3 underwent first-round RT-PCR with the HTBI primer set. A single record per CDR3 protein comes from TCRdb applying MiXCR to the multiplex PCR reads. The sample yields 750,000 to 950,000 distinct CDR3 sequences, over 35% seen once. Patients were aged 18 to 65, had disease duration under 2 months, and had newly diagnosed hyperthyroidism. Patients were excluded because of uncontrolled infection, other autoimmune disease, pregnancy or lactation.

Sequenced sample: blood. The rearrangement joins TRBV7-9 to TRBJ1-2; D might be TRBD1 (6 bases). The receptor comes from a man between 18 and 29 years old with Graves' hyperthyroidism. CDR3 residues: CASSWAGTSGFGGYTF. The CDR3 region has the DNA TGTGCCAGCAGCTGGGCCGGGACATCGGGCTTTGGAGGCTACACCTTC.